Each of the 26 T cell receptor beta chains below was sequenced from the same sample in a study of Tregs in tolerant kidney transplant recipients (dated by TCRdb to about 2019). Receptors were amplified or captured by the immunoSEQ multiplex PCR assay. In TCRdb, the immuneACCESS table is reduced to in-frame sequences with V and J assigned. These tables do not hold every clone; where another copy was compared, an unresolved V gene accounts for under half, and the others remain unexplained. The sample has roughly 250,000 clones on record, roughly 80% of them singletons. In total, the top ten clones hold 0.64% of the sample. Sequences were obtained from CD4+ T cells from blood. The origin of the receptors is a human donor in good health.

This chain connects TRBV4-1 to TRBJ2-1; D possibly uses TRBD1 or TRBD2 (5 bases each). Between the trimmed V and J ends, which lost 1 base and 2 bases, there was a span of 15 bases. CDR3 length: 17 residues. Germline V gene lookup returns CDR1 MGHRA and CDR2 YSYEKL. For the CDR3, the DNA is TGCGCCAGCAGCCAAGGTAGGGCCCGGGGCACCTACAATGAGCAGTTCTTC. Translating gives CASSQGRARGTYNEQFF.

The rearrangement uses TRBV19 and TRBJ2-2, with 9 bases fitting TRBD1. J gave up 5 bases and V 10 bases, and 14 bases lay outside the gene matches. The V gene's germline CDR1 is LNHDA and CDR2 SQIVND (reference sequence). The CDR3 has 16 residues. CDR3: CATQTGGVFGTGELFF. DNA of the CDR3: TGTGCCACTCAGACAGGGGGAGTTTTTGGAACCGGGGAGCTGTTTTTT.

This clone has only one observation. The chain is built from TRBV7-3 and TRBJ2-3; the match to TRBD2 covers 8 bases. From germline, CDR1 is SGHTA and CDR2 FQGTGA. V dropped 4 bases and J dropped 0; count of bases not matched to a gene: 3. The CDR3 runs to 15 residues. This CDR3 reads CASSSSGGSTDTQYF. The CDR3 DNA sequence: TGTGCCAGCAGCTCTTCGGGGGGGAGCACAGATACGCAGTATTTT.

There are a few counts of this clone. CDR3 protein: CASSRDGPLHF. For the CDR3, the DNA is TGTGCCAGCTCTCGGGATGGACCCCTCCACTTT. V gene TRBV18 combines with J gene TRBJ1-6; no definite D call. With 6 bases removed from V and 12 bases from J, the gap between germline ends came to 9 bases. Germline V gene sequence: CDR1 KGHSH, CDR2 LQKENI. The CDR3 is made up of 11 amino acids.

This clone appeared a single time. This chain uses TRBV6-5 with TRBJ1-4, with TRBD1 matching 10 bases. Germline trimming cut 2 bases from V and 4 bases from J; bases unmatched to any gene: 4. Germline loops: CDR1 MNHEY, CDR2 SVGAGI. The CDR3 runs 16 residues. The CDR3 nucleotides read TGTGCCAGCAGTTACGGGACAGGGGTGAATAATGAAAAACTGTTTTTT. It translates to CASSYGTGVNNEKLFF.

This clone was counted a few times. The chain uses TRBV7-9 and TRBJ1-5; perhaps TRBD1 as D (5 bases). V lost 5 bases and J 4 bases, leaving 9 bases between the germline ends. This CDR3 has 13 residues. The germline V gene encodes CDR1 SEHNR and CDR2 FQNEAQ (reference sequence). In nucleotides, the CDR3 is TGTGCCAGCAGCCTAAAGGGGAATCAGCCCCAGCATTTT. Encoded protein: CASSLKGNQPQHF.

The CDR3 spells CASTGRMATRCSYEQYF. The CDR3 DNA reads as TGTGCCAGCACCGGAAGGATGGCGACACGGTGTAGCTACGAGCAGTACTTC. The chain joins TRBV21-1 to TRBJ2-7; the table's D gene call, TRBD1, was not cross checked with the DNA. TRBV21-1 is a documented pseudogene. The length of the CDR3 is 17 residues.

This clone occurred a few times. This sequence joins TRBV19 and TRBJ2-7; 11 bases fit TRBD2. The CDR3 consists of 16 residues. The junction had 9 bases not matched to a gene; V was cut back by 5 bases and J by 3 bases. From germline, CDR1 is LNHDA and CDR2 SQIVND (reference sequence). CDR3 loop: CASSPRTGTSGYEQYF. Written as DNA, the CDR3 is TGTGCCAGTAGTCCCCGCACCGGGACTAGCGGCTACGAGCAGTACTTC.

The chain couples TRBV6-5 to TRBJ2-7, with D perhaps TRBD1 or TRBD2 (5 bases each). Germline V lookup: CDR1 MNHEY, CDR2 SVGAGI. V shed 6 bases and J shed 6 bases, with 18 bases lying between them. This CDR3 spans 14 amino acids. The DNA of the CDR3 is TGTGCCAGCAGACCAGACAGCACGAGGGCCGAGCAGTACTTC. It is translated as CASRPDSTRAEQYF.

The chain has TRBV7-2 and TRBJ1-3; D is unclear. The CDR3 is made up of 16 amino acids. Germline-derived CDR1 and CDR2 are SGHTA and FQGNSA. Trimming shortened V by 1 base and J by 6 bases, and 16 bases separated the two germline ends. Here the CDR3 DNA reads TGTGCCAGCAGCTTAGTGGGCACCTCTATGGAAAACACCATATATTTT. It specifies CASSLVGTSMENTIYF.

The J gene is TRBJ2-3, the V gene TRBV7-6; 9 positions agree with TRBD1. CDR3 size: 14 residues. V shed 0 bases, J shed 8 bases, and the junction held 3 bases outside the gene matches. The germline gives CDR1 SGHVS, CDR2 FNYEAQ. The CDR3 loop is CASSLAATGGTQYF. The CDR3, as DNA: TGTGCCAGCAGCTTAGCAGCGACAGGGGGTACGCAGTATTTT.

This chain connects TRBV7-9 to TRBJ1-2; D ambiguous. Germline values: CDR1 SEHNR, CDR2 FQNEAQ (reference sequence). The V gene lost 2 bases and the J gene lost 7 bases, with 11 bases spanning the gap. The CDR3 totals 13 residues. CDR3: CASSLLTDLGYTF. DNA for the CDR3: TGTGCCAGCAGCTTATTAACAGACCTTGGCTACACCTTC.

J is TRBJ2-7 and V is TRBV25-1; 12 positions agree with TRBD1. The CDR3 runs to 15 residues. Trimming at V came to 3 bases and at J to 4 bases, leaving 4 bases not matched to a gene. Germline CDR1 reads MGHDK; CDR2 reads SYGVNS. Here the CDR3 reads CASSDRDRGLYEQYF. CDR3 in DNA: TGTGCCAGCAGTGACCGGGACAGGGGGCTGTACGAGCAGTACTTC.

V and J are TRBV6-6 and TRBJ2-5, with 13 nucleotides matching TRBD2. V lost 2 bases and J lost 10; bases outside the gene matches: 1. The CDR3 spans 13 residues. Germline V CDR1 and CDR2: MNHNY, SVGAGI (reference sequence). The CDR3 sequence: CASSYGTSGIQYF. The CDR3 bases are TGTGCCAGCAGTTACGGGACTAGCGGGATCCAGTACTTC.

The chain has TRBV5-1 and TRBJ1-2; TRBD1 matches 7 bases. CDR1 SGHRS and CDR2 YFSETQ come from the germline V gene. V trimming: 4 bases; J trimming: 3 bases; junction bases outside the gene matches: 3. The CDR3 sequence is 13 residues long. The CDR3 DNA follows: TGCGCCAGCAGCCAAACAGGGGACTATGGCTACACCTTC. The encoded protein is CASSQTGDYGYTF.

The CDR3 DNA reads TGTGCCAGCAGTGATCCCGGGAGGGGCTGGGGCTACACCTTC. Translated: CASSDPGRGWGYTF. V usage is TRBV6-1 and J usage is TRBJ1-2; the D gene is possibly TRBD1 (5 bases). CDR3 length: 14 residues. CDR1 MNHNS and CDR2 SASEGT come from the germline V gene. Trimming pared 3 bases from V and 8 bases from J, leaving 16 bases between.

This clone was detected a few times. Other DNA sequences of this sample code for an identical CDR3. The DNA of the CDR3 is TGTGCCAGCAGTTACTCGCGGGTACCCTCCTACGAGCAGTACTTC. Encoded protein: CASSYSRVPSYEQYF. The chain combines TRBV6-5 with TRBJ2-7, with D tentatively TRBD2 (5 bases). Trimming took 0 bases from V and 0 from J, leaving 9 bases between them. Germline CDR1 reads MNHEY; CDR2 reads SVGAGI. CDR3 length equals 15 residues.

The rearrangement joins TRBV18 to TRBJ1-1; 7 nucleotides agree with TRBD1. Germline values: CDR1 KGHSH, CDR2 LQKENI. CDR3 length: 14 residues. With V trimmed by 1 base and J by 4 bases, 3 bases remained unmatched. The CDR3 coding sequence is TGTGCCAGCTCACCACAGGGGGCGAGCACTGAAGCTTTCTTT. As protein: CASSPQGASTEAFF.

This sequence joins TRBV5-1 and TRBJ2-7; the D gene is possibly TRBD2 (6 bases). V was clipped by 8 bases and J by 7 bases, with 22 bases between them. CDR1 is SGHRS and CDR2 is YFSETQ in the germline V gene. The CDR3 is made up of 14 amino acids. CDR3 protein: CASFPGTLGGEQYF. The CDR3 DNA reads TGCGCCAGTTTTCCCGGGACGCTGGGGGGAGAGCAGTACTTC. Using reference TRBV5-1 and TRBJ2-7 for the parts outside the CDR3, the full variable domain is KAGVTQTPRYLIKTRGQQVTLSCSPISGHRSVSWYQQTPGQGLQFLFEYFSETQRNKGNFPGRFSGRQFSNSRSEMNVSTLELGDSALYLCASFPGTLGGEQYFGPGTRLTVT.

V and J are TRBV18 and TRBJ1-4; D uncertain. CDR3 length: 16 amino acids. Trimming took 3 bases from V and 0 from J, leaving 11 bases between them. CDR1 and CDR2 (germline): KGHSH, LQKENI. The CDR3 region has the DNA TGTGCCAGCTCACCCCCTTTTCCTGCAACTAATGAAAAACTGTTTTTT. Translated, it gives CASSPPFPATNEKLFF. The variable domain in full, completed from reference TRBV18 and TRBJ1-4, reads NAGVMQNPRHLVRRRGQEARLRCSPMKGHSHVYWYRQLPEEGLKFMVYLQKENIIDESGMPKERFSAEFPKEGPSILRIQQVVRGDSAAYFCASSPPFPATNEKLFFGSGTQLSVL.

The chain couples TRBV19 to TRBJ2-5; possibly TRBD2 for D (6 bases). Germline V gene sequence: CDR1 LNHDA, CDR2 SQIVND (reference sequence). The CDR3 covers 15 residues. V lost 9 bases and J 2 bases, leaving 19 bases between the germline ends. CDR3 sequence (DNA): TGTGCCAGCTCTAGTGTGGGAGGAGGGCAAGAGACCCAGTACTTC. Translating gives CASSSVGGGQETQYF.

CDR3 region: CASSVVSGRYEQYF. CDR3 in DNA: TGTGCCAGCAGTGTGGTTAGCGGGAGATACGAGCAGTACTTC. The rearrangement uses TRBV6-1 and TRBJ2-7; TRBD2 matches 9 bases. Germline V gene data show CDR1 as MNHNS and CDR2 as SASEGT. Trimming took 4 bases from V and 4 from J; bases not matched to a gene: 5. The CDR3 totals 14 residues.

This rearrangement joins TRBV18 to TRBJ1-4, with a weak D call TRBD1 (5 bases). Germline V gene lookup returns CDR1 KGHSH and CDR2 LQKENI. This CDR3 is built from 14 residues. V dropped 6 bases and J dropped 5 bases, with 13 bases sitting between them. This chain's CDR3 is CASSPRDRNEKLFF. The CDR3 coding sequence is TGTGCCAGCTCGCCCCGGGACCGAAATGAAAAACTGTTTTTT. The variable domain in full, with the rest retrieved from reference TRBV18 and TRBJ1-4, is NAGVMQNPRHLVRRRGQEARLRCSPMKGHSHVYWYRQLPEEGLKFMVYLQKENIIDESGMPKERFSAEFPKEGPSILRIQQVVRGDSAAYFCASSPRDRNEKLFFGSGTQLSVL.

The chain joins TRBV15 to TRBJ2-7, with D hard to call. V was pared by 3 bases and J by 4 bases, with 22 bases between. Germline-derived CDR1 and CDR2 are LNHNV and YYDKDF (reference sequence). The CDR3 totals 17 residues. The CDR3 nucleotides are TGTGCCACCAGCAGGGATGCGGTGGCACCGGAGATGTACGAGCAGTACTTC. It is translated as CATSRDAVAPEMYEQYF.

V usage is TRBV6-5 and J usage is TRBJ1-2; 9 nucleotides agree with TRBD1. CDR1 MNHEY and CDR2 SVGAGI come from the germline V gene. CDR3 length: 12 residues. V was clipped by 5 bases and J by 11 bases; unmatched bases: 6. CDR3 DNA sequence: TGTGCCAGCAGTGGGACAGGGCGGGCTTACACCTTC. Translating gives CASSGTGRAYTF.

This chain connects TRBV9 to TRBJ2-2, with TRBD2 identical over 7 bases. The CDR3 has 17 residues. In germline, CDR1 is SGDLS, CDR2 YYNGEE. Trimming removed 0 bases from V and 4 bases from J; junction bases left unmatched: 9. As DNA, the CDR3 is TGTGCCAGCAGCGTAGGAAGCAGAACGGGAGGCACCGGGGAGCTGTTTTTT. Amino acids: CASSVGSRTGGTGELFF.